The text below deals with one T cell receptor beta chain. The CDR3 length is 18 residues. Trimming took 2 bases from V and 5 from J; bases not matched to a gene: 13. Looked up from germline, CDR1 is KGHSH and CDR2 is LQKENI. This sample was included in a study of neurological immune-mediated disorders. Stored at -80 C, 2 million PBMCs were the source of the unsorted libraries. The cDNA was produced through 5'RACE with 10-nucleotide random UMIs. TCRdb re-called the 5' RACE reads with MiXCR, one entry per CDR3 protein. The top ten clones hold about 10% of a sample with about 59,000 distinct CDR3 sequences, 12% of them seen once.

Material for sequencing was PBMCs. The receptor was isolated from a woman in her fifties or sixties with HTLV-1-associated myelopathy (HAM/TSP). The chain joins TRBV18 to TRBJ2-5, with 11 nucleotides matching TRBD1. CDR3 region: CASSPSRGQGARLETQYF. The CDR3 DNA reads as TGTGCCAGCTCACCATCCAGAGGACAGGGGGCACGTTTGGAGACCCAGTACTTC.